Following are 18 T cell receptor beta chains from one sample sequenced in a study of early T cells in non-severe SARS-CoV-2 infection. A single record per CDR3 protein comes from TCRdb applying MiXCR to the 5' RACE reads. This repertoire shows approximately 47,000 distinct CDR3 sequences, about 6.2% found once; its top ten account for around 7%. The specimen comprised whole blood, sampled at baseline. Receptors originate from an adult who was a healthcare worker with PCR-confirmed SARS-CoV-2 infection or an uninfected control (not recorded which).

In this sample, this clonotype turned up a few times. The chain is built from TRBV5-1 and TRBJ2-3; tentatively, D is TRBD2 (7 bases). CDR1 is SGHRS, CDR2 YFSETQ, per germline. The CDR3 totals 16 residues. Trimming took 0 bases from V and 0 from J, leaving 11 bases between them. The CDR3 coding sequence is TGCGCCAGCAGCTTGGAGGGGGGGCGCAGCACAGATACGCAGTATTTT. Its protein is CASSLEGGRSTDTQYF.

The CDR3 DNA sequence: TGTGCCAGCAGTTTTGCCTCCCGATTGGGCACAGATACGCAGTATTTT. As protein: CASSFASRLGTDTQYF. V and J are TRBV27 and TRBJ2-3; no firm D call. Per germline, CDR1 MNHEY and CDR2 SMNVEV (reference sequence). This CDR3 has 16 residues. V was trimmed by 3 bases and J by 1 base, leaving 14 bases between them.

This clonotype was seen a handful of times. The genes are TRBV5-1 and TRBJ2-7; D ambiguous. CDR1 is SGHRS, CDR2 YFSETQ, per germline. V was shortened by 3 bases and J by 5 bases, with 15 bases between the two germline ends. The CDR3 totals 14 residues. The CDR3 region is CASSSGQPADEQYF. The DNA of the CDR3 is TGCGCCAGCAGCTCCGGTCAGCCGGCGGACGAGCAGTACTTC.

This chain uses TRBV10-2 with TRBJ2-3, with TRBD2 matching over 14 bases. Unmatched junction bases numbered 3, after V lost 7 bases and J lost 3 bases. The germline V gene has CDR1 WSHSY and CDR2 SAAADI. CDR3 length: 15 amino acids. The CDR3 region is CASKRTSGRTDTQYF. CDR3 nucleotides: TGCGCCAGCAAAAGGACTAGCGGGAGGACAGATACGCAGTATTTT.

This clonotype showed up many times. The chain couples TRBV7-8 to TRBJ2-7, with D hard to call. V dropped 2 bases and J dropped 2 bases, with 13 bases sitting between them. CDR3 size: 15 residues. Germline CDR1 is SGHVS and CDR2 is FQNEAQ. CDR3 in DNA: TGTGCCAGCAGCTTACCCTTGACGCATCCCTACGAGCAGTACTTC. It is translated as CASSLPLTHPYEQYF.

This clonotype was seen at least ten times. The CDR3 nucleotides read TGCAGTCCTCTGAGGTCGGGGAGCGACGAGCAGTACTTC. Encoded protein: CSPLRSGSDEQYF. V and J are TRBV20-1 and TRBJ2-7, with D tentatively TRBD2 (5 bases). The CDR3 spans 13 residues. Trimming shortened V by 8 bases and J by 5 bases, and 19 bases separated the two germline ends. Germline V gene data show CDR1 as DFQATT and CDR2 as SNEGSKA (reference sequence).

The chain couples TRBV20-1 to TRBJ1-6; 10 nucleotides match TRBD1. The CDR3 contains 17 residues. J lost 2 bases, V lost 6 bases, and 10 bases had no gene match. Germline CDR1 reads DFQATT; CDR2 reads SNEGSKA (reference sequence). CDR3 in amino acids: CSATYRDRGAYNSPLHF. In nucleotides, the CDR3 is TGCAGTGCGACGTACCGGGACAGGGGAGCCTATAATTCACCCCTCCACTTT.

This clonotype was counted at least ten times. The chain employs TRBV19 and TRBJ1-2; no firm D call. V gave up 2 bases and J gave up 6 bases, with 10 bases separating them. Per germline, CDR1 LNHDA and CDR2 SQIVND (reference sequence). The CDR3 spans 13 residues. For the CDR3, the DNA is TGTGCCAGTAGTATACTTGGGTTCGATGGCTACACCTTC. Its translation is CASSILGFDGYTF. The full variable domain, completed using reference TRBV19 and TRBJ1-2, is DGGITQSPKYLFRKEGQNVTLSCEQNLNHDAMYWYRQDPGQGLRLIYYSQIVNDFQKGDIAEGYSVSREKKESFPLTVTSAQKNPTAFYLCASSILGFDGYTFGSGTRLTVV.

This clonotype was counted many times. The rearrangement links TRBV7-9 to TRBJ1-2; tentatively, D is TRBD1 (5 bases). Germline lookup yields CDR1 SEHNR and CDR2 FQNEAQ (reference sequence). This CDR3 is 16 amino acids long. V was shortened by 2 bases and J by 4 bases, with 17 bases between the two germline ends. The CDR3 is CASSLSSPQGTYGYTF. In DNA form, the CDR3 reads TGTGCCAGCAGCTTATCTTCCCCTCAGGGCACCTATGGCTACACCTTC.

This clonotype came up many times. The J gene is TRBJ2-5, the V gene TRBV28, with TRBD2 identical over 14 bases. CDR1 is MDHEN, CDR2 SYDVKM, per germline. The V and J ends lost 5 bases and 2 bases, in that order; junction bases with no gene match: 13. This CDR3 is built from 19 residues. The DNA for the CDR3 is TGTGCCAGCAGTCCACGGGAAGGACTAGCGGGAGGTTTGCAAGAGACCCAGTACTTC. Protein: CASSPREGLAGGLQETQYF.

This clonotype was counted a single time. The chain employs TRBV14 and TRBJ2-4; maybe TRBD2 (5 bases). CDR1 is SGHDN, CDR2 FVKESK, per germline. The CDR3 contains 13 residues. Trimming removed 4 bases at V and 7 bases at J, with 11 bases between. CDR3 sequence reads: CASSPGILNIQYF. DNA for the CDR3: TGTGCCAGCAGCCCCGGGATCTTGAACATTCAGTACTTC.

This clonotype has a count of ten or more. The genes are TRBV20-1 and TRBJ2-5; TRBD2 might be the D (5 bases). Germline V gives CDR1 DFQATT, CDR2 SNEGSKA (reference sequence). The CDR3 loop spans 15 amino acids. The V end was cut by 0 bases, the J end by 0 bases, with 11 bases between. The CDR3 spells CSARDQLDHQETQYF. The DNA of the CDR3 is TGCAGTGCTAGAGATCAACTAGACCACCAAGAGACCCAGTACTTC.

This clonotype was recorded many times. The rearrangement uses TRBV6-1 and TRBJ2-7; possibly TRBD2 for D (5 bases). V gave up 7 bases and J gave up 7 bases, with 11 bases separating them. Germline CDR1 reads MNHNS; CDR2 reads SASEGT. CDR3 length: 11 amino acids. CDR3 protein: CASTATGEQYF. The CDR3 coding sequence is TGTGCCAGCACTGCCACGGGGGAGCAGTACTTC.

This clonotype was observed many times. The chain is built from TRBV7-9 and TRBJ2-1; 9 bases agree with TRBD1. Germline V gives CDR1 SEHNR, CDR2 FQNEAQ (reference sequence). The CDR3 is 17 residues long. J was trimmed by 6 bases and V by 1 base; bases with no gene match: 10. Here the CDR3 DNA reads TGTGCCAGCAGCTTAGGTCCACAGGGGGCGCGGAGCAATGAGCAGTTCTTC. Protein: CASSLGPQGARSNEQFF.

This clonotype was detected ten times or more. In nucleotides, the CDR3 is TGTGCCAGTAGTATTGGGAGGGGAGGTCAGCCCCAGCATTTT. Encoded protein: CASSIGRGGQPQHF. V usage is TRBV19 and J usage is TRBJ1-5; the D gene is possibly TRBD1 (5 bases). CDR1 LNHDA and CDR2 SQIVND come from the germline V gene (reference sequence). The CDR3 has 14 residues. Trimming shortened V by 3 bases and J by 6 bases, and 12 bases separated the two germline ends.

This clonotype was found a few times. The rearrangement links TRBV12-3 or TRBV12-4 to TRBJ2-7; D gene unclear. CDR3 length equals 13 residues. Trimming took 4 bases from V and 5 from J, leaving 12 bases between them. CDR3: CASSSTKRHEQYF. As DNA, the CDR3 is TGTGCCAGCAGTTCCACGAAACGGCACGAGCAGTACTTC.

In its sample, this clonotype was seen many times. The CDR3: CASSVVPGVDTGELFF. The CDR3 DNA sequence: TGTGCCAGCAGCGTAGTGCCAGGGGTGGACACCGGGGAGCTGTTTTTT. The chain uses TRBV9 and TRBJ2-2; the D gene is possibly TRBD1 (6 bases). CDR1 SGDLS and CDR2 YYNGEE come from the germline V gene. V shed 0 bases and J shed 3 bases, with 12 bases lying between them. The CDR3 extends over 16 amino acids.

This clonotype was picked up many times. V and J are TRBV2 and TRBJ1-2; no clear D gene. Trimming removed 7 bases at V and 8 bases at J, with 14 bases between. Germline assignment: CDR1 SNHLY and CDR2 FYNNEI. The CDR3 contains 12 residues. The CDR3 nucleotides read TGTGCCAGCACGATACGGAGTGAGGGCTACACCTTC. Translated, it gives CASTIRSEGYTF.